This is a list of T cell receptor beta chains from one sample in a study of T cell repertoires in cytomegalovirus infection. TCRdb recomputed calls from the reads with MiXCR, one row per CDR3 protein. The sample has nearly 450,000 distinct CDR3 sequences, around 32% seen once. Specimen: PBMCs. The receptors originated from a human donor in good health (CMV status not recorded). Some clones in this sample may be carry-over from other donors' samples. Each CDR3 is given with its conserved first and last residue. Each record gives: V gene, J gene, CDR3 protein.

V gene: TRBV20-1; J gene: TRBJ1-3; CDR3 protein: CSARGYREAASGNTIYF
V gene: TRBV20-1; J gene: TRBJ1-2; CDR3 protein: CSAFTLPGASLGYTF
V gene: TRBV12-3/TRBV12-4; J gene: TRBJ1-4; CDR3 protein: CASSSRQGPNEKLFF
V gene: TRBV5-5; J gene: TRBJ1-2; CDR3 protein: CASSSHLQGVYGYTF
V gene: TRBV12-3/TRBV12-4; J gene: TRBJ2-1; CDR3 protein: CASSLYSSYNEQFF
V gene: TRBV7-2; J gene: TRBJ1-6; CDR3 protein: CASSLRGQGGLSPLHF
V gene: TRBV7-6; J gene: TRBJ2-1; CDR3 protein: CASRRGNEQFF
V gene: TRBV7-2; J gene: TRBJ2-3; CDR3 protein: CASSLRLAGGVDTQYF
V gene: TRBV28; J gene: TRBJ2-1; CDR3 protein: CASSLTSGPGGNEQFF
V gene: TRBV6-1; J gene: TRBJ2-3; CDR3 protein: CASPDATEADTQYF
V gene: TRBV20-1; J gene: TRBJ1-4; CDR3 protein: CSASVAVGWEKLFF
V gene: TRBV10-2; J gene: TRBJ1-2; CDR3 protein: CASSESSGHGYTF
V gene: TRBV30; J gene: TRBJ2-3; CDR3 protein: CAWSWQGFTDTQYF
V gene: TRBV19; J gene: TRBJ2-2; CDR3 protein: CASSNYYWGGANTGELFF
V gene: TRBV11-2; J gene: TRBJ2-3; CDR3 protein: CASSPFDRASTDTQYF
V gene: TRBV12-3/TRBV12-4; J gene: TRBJ2-1; CDR3 protein: CASSTVDMFVYNEQFF
V gene: TRBV7-2; J gene: TRBJ2-5; CDR3 protein: CASGTGGKQETQYF
V gene: TRBV11-2; J gene: TRBJ2-1; CDR3 protein: CASSLDCEQFF
V gene: TRBV20-1; J gene: TRBJ2-7; CDR3 protein: CSARLASLSYEKYF
V gene: TRBV6-5; J gene: TRBJ2-5; CDR3 protein: CASSSQPEGGQETQYF
V gene: TRBV7-2; J gene: TRBJ2-7; CDR3 protein: CASSFGTFYEQYF
V gene: TRBV28; J gene: TRBJ1-2; CDR3 protein: CAIRTHRGGYTF
V gene: TRBV11-2; J gene: TRBJ2-1; CDR3 protein: CASSSPRTSGGNNEQFF
V gene: TRBV10-3; J gene: TRBJ2-1; CDR3 protein: CAISDEGSGGLSYNEQFF
V gene: TRBV12-3/TRBV12-4; J gene: TRBJ2-7; CDR3 protein: CASSEQGSSYEQYF
V gene: TRBV27; J gene: TRBJ2-3; CDR3 protein: CASRVFSTDTQYF
V gene: TRBV11-2; J gene: TRBJ2-2; CDR3 protein: CASSLTHGTGELFF
V gene: TRBV7-2; J gene: TRBJ1-1; CDR3 protein: CASSSNPGGGTEAFF
V gene: TRBV4-1; J gene: TRBJ1-5; CDR3 protein: CASSQFEVTNQPQHF